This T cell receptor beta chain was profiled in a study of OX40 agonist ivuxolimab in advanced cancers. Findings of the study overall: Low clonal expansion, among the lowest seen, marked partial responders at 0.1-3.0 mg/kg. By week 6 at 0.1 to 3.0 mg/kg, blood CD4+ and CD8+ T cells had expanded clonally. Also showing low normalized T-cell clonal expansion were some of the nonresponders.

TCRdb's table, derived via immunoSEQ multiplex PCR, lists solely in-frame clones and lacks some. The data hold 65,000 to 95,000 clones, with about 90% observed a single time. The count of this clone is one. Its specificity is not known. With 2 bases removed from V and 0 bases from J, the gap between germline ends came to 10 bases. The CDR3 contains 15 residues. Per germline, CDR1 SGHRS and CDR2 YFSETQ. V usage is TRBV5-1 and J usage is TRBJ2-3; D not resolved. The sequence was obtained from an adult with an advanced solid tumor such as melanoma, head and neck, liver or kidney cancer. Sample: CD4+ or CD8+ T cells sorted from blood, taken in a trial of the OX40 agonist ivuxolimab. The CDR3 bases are TGCGCCAGCAGCTTTTCCCCCGGTAGCACAGATACGCAGTATTTT. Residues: CASSFSPGSTDTQYF.